These 18 T cell receptor beta chains came from one sample sequenced in a study of blood T cell repertoires in COVID-19. TCRdb keeps only in-frame clones here, not all; method: immunoSEQ multiplex PCR. Among 200,000 to 250,000 clones, 84% were seen once, and the ten largest hold about 4%. Sequencing was performed on peripheral blood. The origin of the receptors is a man aged 45-60 years with acute or convalescent COVID-19.

The gene calls are TRBV7-3 and TRBJ2-7; D is perhaps TRBD1 (5 bases). CDR1 is SGHTA and CDR2 is FQGTGA in the germline V gene. Trimming took off 5 bases at V and 0 bases at J, with 11 bases between the two ends. This CDR3 is 14 amino acids long. CDR3 region: CASSTTGSSYEQYF. DNA for the CDR3: TGTGCCAGCAGCACAACAGGAAGCTCCTACGAGCAGTACTTC.

V is TRBV5-4 and J is TRBJ2-2; TRBD2 aligns across 7 bases. The junction had 2 bases not matched to a gene; V was cut back by 0 bases and J by 0 bases. This CDR3 has 16 residues. The germline gives CDR1 SGHNT, CDR2 YYREEE (reference sequence). The CDR3 reads CASSLEAGTNTGELFF. CDR3 nucleotides: TGTGCCAGCAGCTTGGAAGCGGGGACGAACACCGGGGAGCTGTTTTTT.

A single count supports this clone. The CDR3 DNA is TGTGCCAGCAGTGACTCGAGACAGCGGGGGGGCCTGGATACGCAGTATTTT. Translating gives CASSDSRQRGGLDTQYF. V and J are TRBV6-4 and TRBJ2-3; 10 nucleotides agree with TRBD2. The germline V gene has CDR1 MRHNA and CDR2 SNTAGT. The CDR3 loop spans 17 amino acids. Unmatched junction bases numbered 9, after V lost 0 bases and J lost 6 bases.

This rearrangement joins TRBV7-3 to TRBJ2-7; maybe TRBD1 (5 bases). CDR3 length equals 13 residues. Germline V gene lookup returns CDR1 SGHTA and CDR2 FQGTGA. The V end lost 2 bases, the J end lost 0 bases, and 5 bases lay between the germline ends. The CDR3 region is CASSLDSSYEQYF. The DNA of the CDR3 is TGTGCCAGCAGCTTAGACAGCTCCTACGAGCAGTACTTC.

At least ten counts were recorded for this clone. The V gene is TRBV12-3 or TRBV12-4, the J gene TRBJ2-7, with 7 bases matching TRBD1. Trimming removed 8 bases from V and 7 bases from J; junction bases left unmatched: 8. This CDR3 is 12 amino acids long. The CDR3 reads CASRQGSEEQYF. The CDR3 region has the DNA TGTGCCAGCCGACAGGGTTCGGAAGAGCAGTACTTC.

The chain joins TRBV5-1 to TRBJ1-4, with 12 bases identical to TRBD1. The CDR3 spans 17 residues. The V and J ends lost 2 bases and 4 bases, in that order; junction bases with no gene match: 6. Looked up from germline, CDR1 is SGHRS and CDR2 is YFSETQ. CDR3 sequence: CASSFTGTGGINEKLFF. DNA for the CDR3: TGCGCCAGCAGCTTTACCGGGACAGGGGGCATTAATGAAAAACTGTTTTTT.

This clone has a handful of counts. This chain connects TRBV10-1 to TRBJ1-1, with D unresolved. CDR3 size: 14 residues. V dropped 4 bases and J dropped 0 bases, with 9 bases sitting between them. The V gene's germline CDR1 is WNHNN and CDR2 SYGVQD (reference sequence). In nucleotides, the CDR3 is TGCGCCAGCAGTGGGGAGCGGATGAACACTGAAGCTTTCTTT. Translated, it gives CASSGERMNTEAFF.

The chain links TRBV10-3 to TRBJ1-1; D gene unclear. This CDR3 has 13 residues. Germline lookup yields CDR1 ENHRY and CDR2 SYGVKD. V was trimmed by 4 bases and J by 1 base, leaving 7 bases between them. The DNA for the CDR3 is TGTGCCATCAGTGTATCAGGGAACACTGAAGCTTTCTTT. This translates into CAISVSGNTEAFF.

This rearrangement joins TRBV10-1 to TRBJ1-1; the D is unclear. The V gene lost 6 bases and the J gene lost 7 bases, with 9 bases spanning the gap. This CDR3 is 11 amino acids long. Germline assignment: CDR1 WNHNN and CDR2 SYGVQD (reference sequence). The CDR3 DNA reads as TGCGCCAGCAGCGCTGGAGGTGAAGCTTTCTTT. Translating gives CASSAGGEAFF.

The chain is built from TRBV11-1 and TRBJ2-7, with D possibly TRBD1 on 6 matching bases. This CDR3 spans 15 amino acids. Germline lookup yields CDR1 SGHAT and CDR2 FQDESV (reference sequence). Trimming took off 1 base at V and 3 bases at J, with 13 bases between the two ends. The CDR3: CASSLGIRGGYEQYF. In nucleotides, the CDR3 is TGTGCCAGCAGCTTAGGTATCCGAGGGGGCTACGAGCAGTACTTC.

This clone turned up a few times. This chain uses TRBV7-9 with TRBJ1-5; possible D gene TRBD1, 6 bases. Trimming shortened V by 5 bases and J by 2 bases, and 16 bases separated the two germline ends. This CDR3 is built from 16 residues. From germline, CDR1 is SEHNR and CDR2 FQNEAQ (reference sequence). CDR3 in amino acids: CASSISGARGNQPQHF. CDR3 sequence (DNA): TGTGCCAGCAGCATCTCAGGGGCGCGGGGCAATCAGCCCCAGCATTTT.

This chain joins TRBV28 and TRBJ2-7; TRBD2 is a possible D gene (6 bases). This CDR3 is built from 16 residues. V was trimmed by 6 bases and J by 2 bases, leaving 20 bases between them. From germline, CDR1 is MDHEN and CDR2 SYDVKM. CDR3 amino acids: CASSSTFRDSPYEQYF. CDR3 DNA sequence: TGTGCCAGCAGCTCCACATTTCGGGACTCGCCCTACGAGCAGTACTTC.

V usage is TRBV6-5 and J usage is TRBJ1-2, with TRBD1 as a possible D gene (6 bases). Trimming shortened V by 6 bases and J by 6 bases, and 17 bases separated the two germline ends. The germline CDR1 and CDR2 sequences are MNHEY and SVGAGI. The CDR3 contains 14 residues. CDR3 in DNA: TGTGCCAGCAGGCAACAGGGTTCATCCAATGGCTACACCTTC. Its translation is CASRQQGSSNGYTF.

This sequence joins TRBV11-3 and TRBJ1-2; possibly TRBD1 for D (5 bases). Trimming removed 8 bases from V and 4 bases from J, with 17 bases in between. The CDR3 length is 14 residues. The germline V gene encodes CDR1 SGHNT and CDR2 YENEEA. The CDR3 loop reads CASSRGERGYGYTF. CDR3 coding DNA: TGTGCCAGCTCCCGGGGGGAGCGAGGCTATGGCTACACCTTC.

This clone showed up just a few times. This chain links TRBV7-6 with TRBJ1-4; 9 nucleotides agree with TRBD1. J gave up 12 bases and V 2 bases, and 10 bases lay outside the gene matches. The CDR3 covers 15 residues. The germline V gene has CDR1 SGHVS and CDR2 FNYEAQ. The CDR3 bases are TGTGCCAGCAGCTTAACGGGGACAGGGCTAATAGAACTGTTTTTT. Translating it yields CASSLTGTGLIELFF. The full variable domain, with the rest looked up from reference TRBV7-6 and TRBJ1-4, is GAGVSQSPRYKVTKRGQDVALRCDPISGHVSLYWYRQALGQGPEFLTYFNYEAQQDKSGLPNDRFSAERPEGSISTLTIQRTEQRDSAMYRCASSLTGTGLIELFFGSGTQLSVL.

Comments on this clone: This sample also contains other DNA sequences that code for the same CDR3. The rearrangement joins TRBV6-5 to TRBJ1-1, with 7 bases fitting TRBD1. The germline gives CDR1 MNHEY, CDR2 SVGAGI. The CDR3 sequence is 13 residues long. Germline trimming cut 6 bases from V and 1 base from J; bases unmatched to any gene: 2. The CDR3 spells CASRRTGNTEAFF. DNA for the CDR3: TGTGCCAGCAGGCGGACAGGGAACACTGAAGCTTTCTTT.

The V call is TRBV3-1 (or the pseudogene TRBV3-2), the J call TRBJ1-1; the D is unclear. Germline lookup yields CDR1 LGHDT and CDR2 YNNKEL (reference sequence). This CDR3 is 13 amino acids long. Trimming removed 9 bases from V and 0 bases from J, with 11 bases in between. CDR3 in DNA: TGTGCCAGTTCGAGGTTTTTGAACACTGAAGCTTTCTTT. Translation gives CASSRFLNTEAFF.

Comments on this clone: Different DNA sequences within this sample yield the same CDR3. The V and J genes are TRBV15 and TRBJ1-5; 7 bases align to TRBD1. Germline CDR1 is LNHNV and CDR2 is YYDKDF (reference sequence). With 2 bases clipped from V and 2 bases from J, the junction kept 3 bases outside the gene matches. This CDR3 comprises 15 residues. CDR3 DNA: TGTGCCACCAGCAGATCCGACAGGGGCAATCAGCCCCAGCATTTT. Translated: CATSRSDRGNQPQHF.